This TCR beta chain came from a study of blood T cell repertoires in COVID-19 (dated by TCRdb to 2020 to 2022). At the level of the whole study: The collaborator samples originated in the United States, Italy and Spain and spanned the acute and convalescent phases of COVID-19. The material from the prospective study consisted of cDNA or gDNA derived from T cells, B-cell-depleted T cells, or PBMCs. Deeply sampled blood TCRbeta repertoires from subjects exposed to, actively infected with, or recovered from COVID-19 were included in the dataset. The repertoires were released in a freely available public database meant as a resource for research on the immune response to SARS-CoV-2. Samples were obtained from the ongoing ImmuneRACE study (first 160 participants) and from 1,200 or so subjects provided by 6 global collaborators. A de-identified subject ID, COVID-19 status, age in years and sex were almost always included in the sample metadata. Where available, HLA class I and class II types were taken from metadata supplied by the sample provider and were not determined by assay-based typing.

As to this clone: The antigen this receptor binds is unknown. Nothing much larger sits one base from this clone, and base qualities are not available.

A distance of 7 bases separates the germline ends of V and J, which lose 0 bases and 5 bases respectively. The cysteine opens and the phenylalanine closes a CDR3 of 13 amino acids. Only the CDR3 part of the read is kept: 39 bases, read in frame from the first base. The CDR1 and CDR2 encoded by the germline V gene are LGHNA and YSLEER. The immunoSEQ Assay, a bias-controlled multiplex PCR, was used to amplify TCRbeta CDR3 regions from genomic DNA. Per the authors' processing: Nucleated cell counts per sample were estimated from amplification of reference gene primers within the assay. To quantify the absolute abundance of each unique TCRbeta CDR3 rearrangement, sequence reads were collapsed and filtered. For each sample, productive Simpson clonality was calculated as the square root of Simpson's diversity index across productive rearrangements. This immuneACCESS table, as held by TCRdb, lists in-frame sequences with V and J called but not all clones. Of the missing ones, under half trace to an unresolved V gene in checked studies; the others have no known cause. V and J calls and clone size follow that table, whereas D and trimming were derived from the DNA. For this sample the table gives more than 250,000 clones, of which approximately 84% were detected only once. Together, the top ten hold over 2% of the sample.

Samples from volunteer blood donors who had recovered from COVID-19 were contributed by a second Seattle source. Whole blood was collected in K2EDTA tubes by collaborating institutions according to the institutions' own protocols. For TCRbeta analysis, collaborators shipped samples in one of three forms: frozen whole blood, isolated PBMCs, or DNA extracted from either of those sample types. Paper-wide results and their limitations: The amount of clinical and demographic metadata varied by source and participant and was provided uncurated.

The TCR was taken from a woman aged 30 to 39 who had recovered from COVID-19. This receptor chain uses TRBV4-3 and TRBJ2-5, with no confidently assigned D gene. The sample was peripheral blood. The CDR3 reads CASSQDPRETQYF. The bases are TGCGCCAGCAGCCAAGATCCCCGGGAGACCCAGTACTTC.